The rows below give T cell receptor beta chains drawn from one sample of a study of blood T cell repertoires in COVID-19. Assay: immunoSEQ multiplex PCR; the TCRdb copy retains only in-frame clones and omits some. Of about 250,000 clones listed, over 75% are singletons. The specimen was PBMCs or T cells enriched from blood (not recorded which). All receptors come from a woman aged 25 to 45 who had recovered from COVID-19. The CDR3 runs from the conserved cysteine through the conserved F or W. D genes are given only for firm matches. Clone size is shown for a subset of rows, as once, few, many or a class of expanded clone.

.	TRBD2	TRBV5-1	TRBJ2-5	TGCGCCAGCAGCTTCACTAGCGGGAGTGAAGAGACCCAGTACTTC	CASSFTSGSEETQYF
.	TRBD1	TRBV5-1	TRBJ2-3	TGCGCCAGCAGCGATCCGGGACAGGGGGCAACTAGCACAGATACGCAGTATTTT	CASSDPGQGATSTDTQYF
.	.	TRBV7-2	TRBJ2-1	TGTGCCAGCAGCCCTAGTGGGGGGTCGGCTATTGGGAAGGTTTGGCAGTTCTTC	CASSPSGGSAIGKVWQFF
.	TRBD2	TRBV10-3	TRBJ2-7	TGTGCCATCGGAGAGCGGGAGGAAACCTACGAGCAGTACTTC	CAIGEREETYEQYF
once	TRBD2	TRBV19	TRBJ2-5	TGTGCCAGTAGTTTCGGACTAGCGGGAAGGCAAGAGACCCAGTACTTC	CASSFGLAGRQETQYF
.	.	TRBV7-8	TRBJ1-5	TGTGCCAGCAGCTTAGGGCAGGGCGAACAGCCCCAGCATTTT	CASSLGQGEQPQHF
.	.	TRBV27	TRBJ1-1	TGTGCCAGCAGTTTATCTCCAGGGGTCACCAGCACTTCGGAAGCTTTCTTT	CASSLSPGVTSTSEAFF
.	TRBD1	TRBV18	TRBJ1-1	TGTGCCAGCTCACGAGAAAGACAGGGGCTCATCAGCACTGAAGCTTTCTTT	CASSRERQGLISTEAFF
.	.	TRBV28	TRBJ1-4	TGTGCCAGCAGTCCCCCAAGAGGAGATGAAAAACTGTTTTTT	CASSPPRGDEKLFF
.	.	TRBV18	TRBJ2-4	TGTGCCAGCTCACCACCAGCTGGGGAGACCAAAAACATTCAGTACTTC	CASSPPAGETKNIQYF
.	.	TRBV19	TRBJ1-1	TGTGCCAGTAGCTACCGGTCCGCATTGAACACTGAAGCTTTCTTT	CASSYRSALNTEAFF
.	.	TRBV7-2	TRBJ1-1	TGTGCCAGCAGCTTAGGGGGCTCAAGCACTGAAGCTTTCTTT	CASSLGGSSTEAFF
.	.	TRBV19	TRBJ1-2	TGTGCCAGTAGTCCCCAGGGACTTAACTATGGCTACACCTTC	CASSPQGLNYGYTF
.	.	TRBV14	TRBJ1-1	TGTGCCAGCAGCCGATCCCAAGGAGGGACTGAAGCTTTCTTT	CASSRSQGGTEAFF
.	.	TRBV28	TRBJ1-2	TGTGCCAGCTTGATTCCCTTAACCGGGGGCTACACCTTC	CASLIPLTGGYTF
.	.	TRBV2	TRBJ2-7	TGTGCCAGCAGTGAAAGGGGCAGGGTCTACGAGCAGTACTTC	CASSERGRVYEQYF
.	TRBD2	TRBV7-9	TRBJ2-1	TGTGCCAGCAGCTTGGGGACTAGCGGGACCAATGAGCAGTTCTTC	CASSLGTSGTNEQFF
.	TRBD2	TRBV15	TRBJ2-1	TGTGCCGCTAGCGGGGCTACGAACAATGAGCAGTTCTTC	CAASGATNNEQFF
.	.	TRBV5-1	TRBJ2-7	TGCGCCAGCAGCTTGGCACAAGCAGGGGCCGACGAGCAGTACTTC	CASSLAQAGADEQYF
.	TRBD1	TRBV2	TRBJ1-1	TGTGCCAGCCAACAGGGGTACACTGAAGCTTTCTTT	CASQQGYTEAFF
.	TRBD2	TRBV5-6	TRBJ2-3	TGTGCCAGCAGCCCCGCACCTCAGCGGGGGGGCTCGGATACGCAGTATTTT	CASSPAPQRGGSDTQYF
.	TRBD2	TRBV7-9	TRBJ2-1	TGTGCCAGCAGCTTAGACGCTAGCGGGGGCAATGAGCAGTTCTTC	CASSLDASGGNEQFF
once	.	TRBV11-2	TRBJ2-4	TGTGCCAGCAGCCCAGGACTTAGATCAAACATTCAGTACTTC	CASSPGLRSNIQYF
.	TRBD1	TRBV27	TRBJ1-1	TGTGCCAGCAGTTTAAGGGGGCCCGGTCGAACTGAAGCTTTCTTT	CASSLRGPGRTEAFF
.	.	TRBV7-6	TRBJ1-1	TGTGCCAGCAGCCCGAGGGTTGAAGCTTTCTTT	CASSPRVEAFF
.	TRBD2	TRBV5-6	TRBJ2-2	TGTGCCAGCAGCTTCACCCAGCGGGGGGAACCCGGGGAGCTGTTTTTT	CASSFTQRGEPGELFF
.	TRBD1	TRBV28	TRBJ1-4	TGTGCCAGCAGCCCGGACAGGGTATCTGAAAAACTGTTTTTT	CASSPDRVSEKLFF
.	.	TRBV6-5	TRBJ2-3	TGTGCCAGCAGCTCCGGGGATAGCACAGATACGCAGTATTTT	CASSSGDSTDTQYF
.	TRBD1	TRBV7-9	TRBJ2-1	TGTGCCAGCAGCTCGTACAGGGGGCCATACAATGAGCAGTTCTTC	CASSSYRGPYNEQFF
.	TRBD2	TRBV7-3	TRBJ2-1	TGTGCCAGCAGCTTAAACGGAAGAGCGGGAGGACCTCAGTTCTTC	CASSLNGRAGGPQFF
.	TRBD1	TRBV28	TRBJ2-3	TGTGCCAGCAGTTTATCTTGGACAGGGTGGGGAGATACGCAGTATTTT	CASSLSWTGWGDTQYF
.	TRBD1	TRBV6-6	TRBJ1-1	TGTGCCAGCAGTTTGGGACAGAAGAACACTGAAGCTTTCTTT	CASSLGQKNTEAFF
.	TRBD1	TRBV28	TRBJ1-2	TGTGCCAGCAGTTTATCCCCGGGACAGGGGATTACCTTC	CASSLSPGQGITF
.	.	TRBV2	TRBJ1-3	TGTGCCAGCAGTGATGGTGGAATTGGAGACACCATATATTTT	CASSDGGIGDTIYF
once	TRBD1	TRBV27	TRBJ1-5	TGTGCCAGCAGCCCCACAGGGGAACGTCAGCCCCAGCATTTT	CASSPTGERQPQHF
.	.	TRBV7-9	TRBJ1-2	TGTGCCAGCAGCTTAGTTTTGACAGGTGACTATGGCTACACCTTC	CASSLVLTGDYGYTF
.	.	TRBV3-1/TRBV3-2	TRBJ1-3	TGTGCCAGCAGCCACATCAATTCCCCAAACACCATATATTTT	CASSHINSPNTIYF
.	.	TRBV3-1/TRBV3-2	TRBJ1-1	TGTGCCAGCAGCCACCGACAGGCCGTGAACACTGAAGCTTTCTTT	CASSHRQAVNTEAFF
few	TRBD1	TRBV18	TRBJ1-1	TGTGCCAGCTCACCGGGACAGGTGGACACTGAAGCTTTCTTT	CASSPGQVDTEAFF
.	TRBD2	TRBV28	TRBJ2-3	TGTGCCAGCAGTTTTTTACTAGCGGCGAACACAGATACGCAGTATTTT	CASSFLLAANTDTQYF